This T cell receptor beta chain derives from a study of blood T cell repertoires in COVID-19. Across the study: Sites in the United States, Italy and Spain provided acute and convalescent COVID-19 samples. T cells, B-cell-depleted T cells, or PBMCs provided the cDNA or gDNA that served as material.

Profiling relied on immunoSEQ multiplex PCR, and the TCRdb table lists in-frame clones only, not all of them. The sample carries about 440,000 clones, about 85% recorded once. Germline CDR1 reads SGHVS; CDR2 reads FQNEAQ. The CDR3 length is 15 residues. With 2 bases clipped from V and 4 bases from J, the junction kept 8 bases outside the gene matches. Cohorts were determined from participant-reported clinical history. This clonotype was obtained from a woman aged 18-29 years with acute COVID-19. V and J are TRBV7-8 and TRBJ2-7; 7 nucleotides align to TRBD1. Sequencing was done on a sample of PBMCs or T cells enriched from blood (not recorded which). CDR3 residues: CASSLRRDRRYEQYF. The CDR3 region has the DNA TGTGCCAGCAGCTTACGCCGGGACAGAAGATACGAGCAGTACTTC.